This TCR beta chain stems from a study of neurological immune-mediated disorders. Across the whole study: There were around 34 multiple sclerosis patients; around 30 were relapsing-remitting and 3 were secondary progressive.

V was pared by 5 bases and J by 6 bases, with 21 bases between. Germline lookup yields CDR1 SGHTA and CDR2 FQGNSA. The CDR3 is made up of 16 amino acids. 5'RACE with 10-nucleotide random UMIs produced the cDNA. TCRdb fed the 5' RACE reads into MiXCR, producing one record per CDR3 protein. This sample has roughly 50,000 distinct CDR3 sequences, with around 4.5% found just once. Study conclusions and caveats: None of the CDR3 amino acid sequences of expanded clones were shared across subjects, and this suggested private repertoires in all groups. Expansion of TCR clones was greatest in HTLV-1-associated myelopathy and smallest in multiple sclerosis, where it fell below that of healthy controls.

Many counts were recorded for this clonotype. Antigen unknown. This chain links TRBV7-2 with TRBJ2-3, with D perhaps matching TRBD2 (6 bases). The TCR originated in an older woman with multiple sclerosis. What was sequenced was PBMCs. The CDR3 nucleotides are TGTGCCAGCAGCGAACTCGGGACTGCTGTTGTGGATACGCAGTATTTT. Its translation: CASSELGTAVVDTQYF.